The TCR beta chain described here comes from a study of vaccination effects on CD4 cells after COVID-19. Profiled with immunoSEQ multiplex PCR; TCRdb holds only in-frame clones, not every one. The table has about 79,000 clones, around 74% seen once. Germline loops: CDR1 SGHTA, CDR2 FQGNSA. Trimming cost V 1 base and J 2 bases, with 12 bases left between them. The CDR3 has 16 amino acids. As regards this clone: Antigen specificity is unknown.

Viral peptide pools were used in the ViraFEST assay to expand antigen-specific CD4+ T cells, and sequencing came afterward. Upon completion of 10 to 11 days in culture, CD4+ T cells were isolated. The source material was CD4+ T cells from PBMCs cultured with HCoV-229E spike peptides, sampled before COVID-19 vaccination. This sequence joins TRBV7-2 and TRBJ1-5, with D perhaps TRBD1 (6 bases). This sequence was found in a human donor who received a COVID-19 vaccine. CDR3 loop: CASSLEQGIGNQPQHF. Written as DNA, the CDR3 is TGTGCCAGCAGCTTAGAACAGGGTATTGGCAATCAGCCCCAGCATTTT.